This T cell receptor beta chain is from a study of OX40 agonist ivuxolimab in advanced cancers. Study overall: Dose-escalation patients were diagnosed with hepatocellular carcinoma, melanoma, renal cell cancer or head and neck cancer. General observations from the study: The work left the antigen specificity of expanded peripheral T cells undetermined. Partial responders receiving 0.1-3.0 mg/kg showed among the lowest clonal expansion.

Comment on this clone: Its antigen is unidentified.

Measured with immunoSEQ multiplex PCR; TCRdb has only the in-frame clones, and not every one. The table lists under 85,000 clones, just over 90% of them singletons. Trimming removed 6 bases from V and 0 bases from J; junction bases left unmatched: 7. The germline gives CDR1 SGHVS, CDR2 FNYEAQ. The CDR3 has 17 residues. J is TRBJ2-7 and V is TRBV7-6, with 14 bases identical to TRBD2. The sequencing used CD4+ or CD8+ T cells sorted from blood, collected in a trial of the OX40 agonist ivuxolimab. The TCR was taken from an adult with an advanced solid tumor such as melanoma, head and neck, liver or kidney cancer. The CDR3 loop reads CASRPGTSGSSSYEQYF. The DNA for the CDR3 is TGTGCCAGCAGACCCGGGACTAGCGGGAGTAGCTCCTACGAGCAGTACTTC.